The TCR beta chain described here comes from a study of T cell changes during pregnancy in multiple sclerosis. V was pared by 0 bases and J by 5 bases, with 4 bases of the junction left unmatched. This CDR3 region has 15 residues. Germline CDR1 reads SGHDT; CDR2 reads YYEEEE. Repertoires were generated with immunoSEQ multiplex PCR, while TCRdb's copy carries only in-frame clones and drops some. Among roughly 35,000 clones, 75% to 95% were seen once, and the ten largest hold around 13%. The sample here was CD8+ T cells from peripheral blood mononuclear cells, taken in the first trimester of pregnancy. V gene TRBV5-6 combines with J gene TRBJ2-7, with 11 bases fitting TRBD2. The clonotype comes from a female donor with multiple sclerosis, enrolled in a pregnancy study. In DNA form, the CDR3 reads TGTGCCAGCAGCTTGGAACTAGCGGGAGTTCACGAGCAGTACTTC. Protein sequence: CASSLELAGVHEQYF.